These T cell receptor beta chains were read from a single sample in a study of cytomegalovirus exposure and HLA in healthy donors. Sequenced by immunoSEQ multiplex PCR; TCRdb stores in-frame clones only, minus some. The sample has under 200,000 clones; almost 85% are singletons. Material for sequencing was PBMCs. These receptor sequences come from a man younger than 45 in good health and CMV-seronegative. Both conserved end residues are part of each CDR3. A D gene is named only where the DNA matches it firmly. Only part of the rows carry a size: once, few, many, or a class if the clone is expanded.

CDR3: CASSILASGAYEQYF; DNA: TGTGCCAGTAGTATCTTGGCTAGCGGAGCCTACGAGCAGTACTTC; V: TRBV19; size: -; J: TRBJ2-7; D: TRBD2
CDR3: CASSGTSGGEQYF; DNA: TGTGCCAGCAGCGGTACTAGCGGGGGCGAGCAGTACTTC; V: TRBV7-2; size: -; J: TRBJ2-7; D: TRBD2
CDR3: CAISGTNSYEQYF; DNA: TGTGCCATCAGTGGGACAAACTCGTACGAACAGTACTTC; V: TRBV10-3; size: -; J: TRBJ2-7; D: -
CDR3: CASSPPEGADQPQHF; DNA: TGTGCCAGCTCACCACCAGAGGGGGCAGATCAGCCCCAGCATTTT; V: TRBV18; size: -; J: TRBJ1-5; D: TRBD1
CDR3: CASSVTGGGGYTQYF; DNA: TGTGCCAGCAGCGTAACTGGCGGGGGGGGATATACGCAGTATTTT; V: TRBV9; size: -; J: TRBJ2-3; D: TRBD2
CDR3: CASSPDRNQPQHF; DNA: TGTGCCAGCTCACCGGACAGAAATCAGCCCCAGCATTTT; V: TRBV18; size: -; J: TRBJ1-5; D: -
CDR3: CASSVSGGPNNEQFF; DNA: TGTGCCAGCAGTGTTAGCGGGGGACCTAACAATGAGCAGTTCTTC; V: TRBV6-4; size: -; J: TRBJ2-1; D: TRBD2
CDR3: CASSKRGQLPRESYGYTF; DNA: TGTGCCAGTAGCAAAAGGGGACAGCTACCCCGGGAATCCTATGGCTACACCTTC; V: TRBV19; size: -; J: TRBJ1-2; D: TRBD1
CDR3: CASSESGLAGVNEQFF; DNA: TGTGCCAGCAGTGAATCCGGACTAGCGGGAGTCAATGAGCAGTTCTTC; V: TRBV25-1; size: -; J: TRBJ2-1; D: TRBD2
CDR3: CAWSVKGGDTGELFF; DNA: TGTGCCTGGAGTGTCAAGGGCGGGGACACCGGGGAGCTGTTTTTT; V: TRBV30; size: -; J: TRBJ2-2; D: -
CDR3: CASSLSAATGEQYF; DNA: TGTGCCAGCAGCTTATCGGCAGCTACGGGCGAGCAGTACTTC; V: TRBV5-4; size: -; J: TRBJ2-7; D: -
CDR3: CASSGDRAYEQYF; DNA: TGTGCCAGCAGTGGGGACAGGGCGTACGAGCAGTACTTC; V: TRBV6-1; size: -; J: TRBJ2-7; D: TRBD1
CDR3: CASSIRGNTEAFF; DNA: TGTGCCAGTAGCATCCGGGGGAACACTGAAGCTTTCTTT; V: TRBV19; size: -; J: TRBJ1-1; D: -
CDR3: CASSQGVAGTEQYF; DNA: TGCGCCAGCAGCCAGGGGGTAGCGGGAACCGAGCAGTACTTC; V: TRBV5-1; size: -; J: TRBJ2-7; D: -
CDR3: CASSLLQATDTQYF; DNA: TGTGCCAGCAGCTTACTCCAAGCCACAGATACGCAGTATTTT; V: TRBV11-2; size: -; J: TRBJ2-3; D: -
CDR3: CASTQGQGYYEQYF; DNA: TGTGCCAGCACCCAAGGACAGGGCTACTACGAGCAGTACTTC; V: TRBV2; size: -; J: TRBJ2-7; D: TRBD1
CDR3: CASSYSSSGLEGSPLHF; DNA: TGTGCCAGCAGTTACTCGAGCTCCGGGTTGGAGGGTTCACCCCTCCACTTT; V: TRBV6-8; size: few; J: TRBJ1-6; D: -
CDR3: CASSSRVDTEAFF; DNA: TGTGCCAGCAGTTCCAGGGTGGACACTGAAGCTTTCTTT; V: TRBV6-5; size: -; J: TRBJ1-1; D: -
CDR3: CASRATGTDTQYF; DNA: TGTGCCAGTAGGGCAACAGGGACAGATACGCAGTATTTT; V: TRBV19; size: -; J: TRBJ2-3; D: -
CDR3: CASSWSGMYEQYF; DNA: TGTGCCAGCAGTTGGAGCGGGATGTACGAGCAGTACTTC; V: TRBV13; size: -; J: TRBJ2-7; D: TRBD2
CDR3: CASSQDSDTQETQYF; DNA: TGTGCCAGCAGCCAGGACAGTGACACCCAAGAGACCCAGTACTTC; V: TRBV28; size: -; J: TRBJ2-5; D: -
CDR3: CASTEARGAGETQYF; DNA: TGTGCCAGTACGGAGGCCCGGGGGGCGGGAGAGACCCAGTACTTC; V: TRBV5-6; size: -; J: TRBJ2-5; D: -
CDR3: CASSHTSGTSSGANVLTF; DNA: TGTGCCAGCAGCCATACTAGCGGGACAAGCTCTGGGGCCAACGTCCTGACTTTC; V: TRBV28; size: -; J: TRBJ2-6; D: TRBD2
CDR3: CASSQLLLDGRSTDTQYF; DNA: TGTGCCAGCAGCCAATTATTACTTGACGGGAGGTCCACAGATACGCAGTATTTT; V: TRBV4-2; size: -; J: TRBJ2-3; D: TRBD2
CDR3: CASRPSIQVYNEQFF; DNA: TGTGCCAGCAGACCCTCCATACAGGTTTACAATGAGCAGTTCTTC; V: TRBV13; size: once; J: TRBJ2-1; D: -
CDR3: CASSHLAGVAKNIQYF; DNA: TGTGCCAGCAGCCACTTAGCGGGGGTAGCCAAAAACATTCAGTACTTC; V: TRBV5-8; size: -; J: TRBJ2-4; D: TRBD2
CDR3: CASSLGPAGVGETQYF; DNA: TGTGCCAGCAGCTTAGGGCCAGCGGGAGTGGGAGAGACCCAGTACTTC; V: TRBV7-9; size: -; J: TRBJ2-5; D: TRBD2
CDR3: CTSSQVFEGDSGGYTF; DNA: TGCACCAGCAGCCAAGTATTCGAGGGGGACAGTGGTGGCTACACCTTC; V: TRBV1; size: once; J: TRBJ1-2; D: -
CDR3: CASSLGQGPLF; DNA: TGTGCCAGCAGTTTGGGGCAGGGGCCGTTATTT; V: TRBV28; size: once; J: TRBJ1-1; D: -
CDR3: CSVEPTYNEQFF; DNA: TGCAGCGTTGAACCCACCTACAATGAGCAGTTCTTC; V: TRBV29-1; size: -; J: TRBJ2-1; D: -
CDR3: CASSWDRRASGSMGQETQYF; DNA: TGTGCCAGCAGCTGGGATCGACGGGCTAGCGGGAGTATGGGCCAAGAGACCCAGTACTTC; V: TRBV5-8; size: -; J: TRBJ2-5; D: TRBD2
CDR3: CASSVRGTTDTQYF; DNA: TGCGCCAGCAGCGTCCGGGGGACCACAGATACGCAGTATTTT; V: TRBV5-1; size: -; J: TRBJ2-3; D: -
CDR3: CAWSVAGGPKNEQFF; DNA: TGTGCCTGGAGTGTAGCGGGGGGGCCGAAGAATGAGCAGTTCTTC; V: TRBV30; size: -; J: TRBJ2-1; D: TRBD2